This T cell receptor beta chain derives from a study of CD8 T cells in Susac syndrome. Negative isolation yielded CD4+ and CD8+ T cells, and FACS enriched TEMRA cells. In germline, CDR1 is SGHRS, CDR2 YFSETQ. The CDR3 has 15 amino acids. V lost 2 bases, J lost 0 bases, and 6 bases lay in between. A quantity of 0.5 to 1 ug RNA underwent reverse transcription using random hexamers. TCRdb processed the immunoSEQ multiplex PCR reads anew with MiXCR; each CDR3 protein has one entry. This sample has 250,000 to 350,000 distinct CDR3 sequences, with about 90% found just once. The sequenced sample consisted of CD4+ T cells from PBMCs. This clonotype was obtained from a human donor with multiple sclerosis. This chain links TRBV5-1 with TRBJ2-6; D unresolved. The CDR3 here is CASSFVLSGANVLTF. DNA of the CDR3: TGCGCCAGCAGCTTTGTCCTCTCTGGGGCCAACGTCCTGACTTTC. The full variable domain, its missing parts supplied by reference TRBV5-1 and TRBJ2-6, is KAGVTQTPRYLIKTRGQQVTLSCSPISGHRSVSWYQQTPGQGLQFLFEYFSETQRNKGNFPGRFSGRQFSNSRSEMNVSTLELGDSALYLCASSFVLSGANVLTFGAGSRLTVL.